The clone carrying this T cell receptor (beta chain) was recorded once. What it recognizes is unknown. The assay was immunoSEQ multiplex PCR, and TCRdb's table has in-frame clones only and misses some. The sample lists fewer than 100,000 clones, about nine tenths occurring once. Germline V gene lookup returns CDR1 MDHEN and CDR2 SYDVKM. This CDR3 contains 14 residues. V shed 3 bases and J shed 9 bases, with 12 bases lying between them. This sample stems from a study of T cell responses to AZD1222 COVID-19 vaccine. Findings and caveats of the study: Clonal diversity may have been underestimated in mostly white British donors. Increases in Spike-specific TCR breadth and depth were seen after two AZD1222 doses. Repertoire samples came only from after the peak T cell response.

Material: peripheral blood, obtained 28 days after the second AZD1222 dose. The origin of this receptor is an adult who received the AZD1222 COVID-19 vaccine. V is TRBV28 and J is TRBJ1-6; no definite D call. CDR3 loop: CASSFGISGSPLHF. CDR3 bases: TGTGCCAGCAGTTTTGGCATATCAGGTTCACCCCTCCACTTT.